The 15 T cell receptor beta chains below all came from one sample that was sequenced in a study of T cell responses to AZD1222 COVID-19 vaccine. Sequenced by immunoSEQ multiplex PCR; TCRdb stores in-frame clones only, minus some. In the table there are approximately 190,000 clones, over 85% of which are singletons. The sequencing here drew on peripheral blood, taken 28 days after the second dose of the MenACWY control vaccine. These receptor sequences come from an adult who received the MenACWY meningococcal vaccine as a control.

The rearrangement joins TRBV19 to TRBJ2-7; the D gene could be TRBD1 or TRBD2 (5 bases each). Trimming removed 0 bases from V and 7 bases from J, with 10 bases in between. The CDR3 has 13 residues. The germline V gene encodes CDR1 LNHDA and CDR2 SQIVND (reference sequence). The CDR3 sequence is CASSIDGTPEQYF. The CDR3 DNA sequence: TGTGCCAGTAGTATAGATGGGACCCCGGAGCAGTACTTC.

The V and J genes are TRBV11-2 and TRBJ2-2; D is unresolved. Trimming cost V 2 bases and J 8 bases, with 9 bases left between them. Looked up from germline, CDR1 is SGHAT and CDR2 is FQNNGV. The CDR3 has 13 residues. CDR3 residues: CASSLLGRGELFF. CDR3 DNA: TGTGCCAGCAGCTTACTAGGGCGAGGGGAGCTGTTTTTT.

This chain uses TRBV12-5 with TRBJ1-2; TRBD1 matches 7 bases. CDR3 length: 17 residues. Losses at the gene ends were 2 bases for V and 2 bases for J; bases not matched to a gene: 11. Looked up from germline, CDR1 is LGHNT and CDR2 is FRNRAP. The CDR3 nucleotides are TGTGCTAGTGGTTTGAGAACCCTAGGGGGCACCAACTATGGCTACACCTTC. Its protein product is CASGLRTLGGTNYGYTF.

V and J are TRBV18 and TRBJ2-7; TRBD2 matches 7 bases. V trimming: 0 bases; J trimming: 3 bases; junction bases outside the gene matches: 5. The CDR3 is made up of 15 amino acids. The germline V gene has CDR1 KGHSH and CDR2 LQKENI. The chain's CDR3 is CASSPPLASGYEQYF. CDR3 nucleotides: TGTGCCAGCTCACCACCTCTGGCTAGCGGCTACGAGCAGTACTTC.

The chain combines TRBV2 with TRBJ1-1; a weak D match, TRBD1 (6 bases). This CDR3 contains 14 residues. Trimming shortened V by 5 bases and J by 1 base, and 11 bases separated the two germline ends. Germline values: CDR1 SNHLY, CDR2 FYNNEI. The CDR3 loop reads CASSLLGQNTEAFF. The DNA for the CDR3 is TGTGCCAGCAGTCTGCTGGGACAGAACACTGAAGCTTTCTTT.

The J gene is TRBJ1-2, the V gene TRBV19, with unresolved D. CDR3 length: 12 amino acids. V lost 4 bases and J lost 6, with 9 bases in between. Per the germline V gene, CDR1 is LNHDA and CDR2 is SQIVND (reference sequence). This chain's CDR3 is CASSTRRDGYTF. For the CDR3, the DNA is TGTGCCAGTAGTACACGGAGGGATGGCTACACCTTC.

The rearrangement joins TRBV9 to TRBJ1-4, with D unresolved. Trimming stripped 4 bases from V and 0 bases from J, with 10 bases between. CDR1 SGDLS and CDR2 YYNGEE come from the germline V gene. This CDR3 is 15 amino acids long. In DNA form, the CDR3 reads TGTGCCAGCAGCAAGGCAGCCTCAACTAATGAAAAACTGTTTTTT. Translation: CASSKAASTNEKLFF.

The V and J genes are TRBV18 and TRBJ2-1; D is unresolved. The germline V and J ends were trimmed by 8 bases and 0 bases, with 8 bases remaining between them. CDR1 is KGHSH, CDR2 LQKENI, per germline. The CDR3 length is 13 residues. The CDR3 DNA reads TGTGCCAGCGGGGATCTCTCCTACAATGAGCAGTTCTTC. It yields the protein CASGDLSYNEQFF. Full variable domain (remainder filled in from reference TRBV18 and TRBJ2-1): NAGVMQNPRHLVRRRGQEARLRCSPMKGHSHVYWYRQLPEEGLKFMVYLQKENIIDESGMPKERFSAEFPKEGPSILRIQQVVRGDSAAYFCASGDLSYNEQFFGPGTRLTVL.

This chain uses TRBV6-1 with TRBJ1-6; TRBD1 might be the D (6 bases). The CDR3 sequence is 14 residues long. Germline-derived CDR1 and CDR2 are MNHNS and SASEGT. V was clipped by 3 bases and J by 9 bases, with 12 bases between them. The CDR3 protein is CASSDRGAGSPLHF. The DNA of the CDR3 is TGTGCCAGCAGTGATCGGGGGGCGGGTTCACCCCTCCACTTT.

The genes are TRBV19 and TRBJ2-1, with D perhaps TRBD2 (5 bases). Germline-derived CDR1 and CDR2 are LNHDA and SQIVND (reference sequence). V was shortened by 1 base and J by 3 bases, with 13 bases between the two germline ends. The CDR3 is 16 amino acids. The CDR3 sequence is CASSIGADPLYNEQFF. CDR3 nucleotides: TGTGCCAGTAGTATAGGAGCGGACCCACTCTACAATGAGCAGTTCTTC. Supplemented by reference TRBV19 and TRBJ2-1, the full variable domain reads DGGITQSPKYLFRKEGQNVTLSCEQNLNHDAMYWYRQDPGQGLRLIYYSQIVNDFQKGDIAEGYSVSREKKESFPLTVTSAQKNPTAFYLCASSIGADPLYNEQFFGPGTRLTVL.

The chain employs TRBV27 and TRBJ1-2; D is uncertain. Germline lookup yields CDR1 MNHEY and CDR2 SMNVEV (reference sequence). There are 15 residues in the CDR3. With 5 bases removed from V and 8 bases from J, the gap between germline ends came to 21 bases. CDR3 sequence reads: CASSLTRVSMGGYTF. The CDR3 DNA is TGTGCCAGCAGTCTTACCCGGGTTTCCATGGGCGGCTACACCTTC.

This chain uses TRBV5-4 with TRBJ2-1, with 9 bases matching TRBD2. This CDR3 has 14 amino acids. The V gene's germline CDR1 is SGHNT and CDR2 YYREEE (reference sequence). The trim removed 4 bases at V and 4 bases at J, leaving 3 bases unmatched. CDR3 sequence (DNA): TGTGCCAGCAGCCATAGCGGGAGATACAATGAGCAGTTCTTC. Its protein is CASSHSGRYNEQFF.

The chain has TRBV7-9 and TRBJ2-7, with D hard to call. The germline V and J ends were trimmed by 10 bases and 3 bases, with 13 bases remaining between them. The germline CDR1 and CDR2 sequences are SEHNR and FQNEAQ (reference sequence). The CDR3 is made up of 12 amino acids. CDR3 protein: CATEIDGYEQYF. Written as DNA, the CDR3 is TGTGCCACCGAAATTGACGGCTACGAGCAGTACTTC.

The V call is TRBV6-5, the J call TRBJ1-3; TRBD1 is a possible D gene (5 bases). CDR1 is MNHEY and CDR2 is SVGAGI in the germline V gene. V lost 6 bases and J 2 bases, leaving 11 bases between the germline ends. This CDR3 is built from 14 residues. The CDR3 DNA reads TGTGCCAGCAGCCCAACAGGAACTGGAAACACCATATATTTT. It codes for CASSPTGTGNTIYF.

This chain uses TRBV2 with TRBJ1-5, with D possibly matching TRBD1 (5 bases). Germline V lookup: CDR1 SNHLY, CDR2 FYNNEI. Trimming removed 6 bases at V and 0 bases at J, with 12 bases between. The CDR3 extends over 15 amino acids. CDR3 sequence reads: CASSAREYSNQPQHF. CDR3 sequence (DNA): TGTGCCAGCAGCGCCAGGGAGTATAGCAATCAGCCCCAGCATTTT.